This T cell receptor beta chain was identified during a study of T cell responses to AZD1222 COVID-19 vaccine. Germline CDR1 reads LGHNT; CDR2 reads FRNRAP. Deletions cut 0 bases from V and 4 bases from J, with 15 bases between. The CDR3 totals 17 residues. For this clone: Its antigen remains unidentified.

Study-level points and caveats: Researchers report vaccine-associated CD4 TCRs spanning spike, with dominance at 160-218 and 743-854. No repertoire was sampled before or during the peak T cell response, only after it.

Data came from immunoSEQ multiplex PCR; TCRdb stores just in-frame clones and leaves some out. Of approximately 120,000 clones listed, around nine tenths are singletons. Source: peripheral blood, taken on day 0 of AZD1222 vaccination. The chain has TRBV12-5 and TRBJ2-2; D possibly uses TRBD1 or TRBD2 (6 bases each). The clonotype was recovered from an adult in good health. DNA for the CDR3: TGTGCTAGTGGTTTGGTACTTTGGGGGGCTCGCACCGGGGAGCTGTTTTTT. It encodes CASGLVLWGARTGELFF.